This T cell receptor (beta chain) was recovered during a study of blood T cell repertoires in COVID-19. CDR3 length equals 15 residues. Trimming took off 3 bases at V and 2 bases at J, with 13 bases between the two ends. CDR1 is MDHEN, CDR2 SYDVKM, per germline. Original methodology: The assay estimated nucleated cells by amplifying reference gene primers. The table came from immunoSEQ multiplex PCR; TCRdb's copy has only in-frame clones and leaves some out. The V and J calls and clone size were taken over from that table, and D and trimming were inferred from the DNA. The data contain hundreds of thousands of clones, roughly 90% of them singletons.

The clonotype comes from a woman aged 45-65 years with active or convalescent COVID-19. Sequenced: peripheral blood. The chain carries TRBV28 and TRBJ1-2, with D tentatively TRBD1 (5 bases). CDR3 sequence: CASSFAGDHNYGYTF. CDR3 nucleotides: TGTGCCAGCAGTTTCGCGGGGGACCACAACTATGGCTACACCTTC.